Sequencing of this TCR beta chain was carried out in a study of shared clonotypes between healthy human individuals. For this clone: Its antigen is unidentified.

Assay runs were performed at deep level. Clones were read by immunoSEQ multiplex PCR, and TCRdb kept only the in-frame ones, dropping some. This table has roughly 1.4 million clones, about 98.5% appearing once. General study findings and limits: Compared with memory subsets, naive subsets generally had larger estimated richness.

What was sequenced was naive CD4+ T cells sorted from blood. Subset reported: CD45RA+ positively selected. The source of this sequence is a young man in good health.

CDR3 sequence reads: CASSIRGTGYNQPQHF. Here the CDR3 DNA reads TGTGCCAGCAGTATCCGAGGGACAGGATACAATCAGCCCCAGCATTTT. V and J are TRBV27 and TRBJ1-5; 8 bases match TRBD1. This CDR3 has 16 amino acids. Germline V gene lookup returns CDR1 MNHEY and CDR2 SMNVEV (reference sequence). V shed 5 bases, J shed 3 bases, and the junction held 9 bases outside the gene matches.